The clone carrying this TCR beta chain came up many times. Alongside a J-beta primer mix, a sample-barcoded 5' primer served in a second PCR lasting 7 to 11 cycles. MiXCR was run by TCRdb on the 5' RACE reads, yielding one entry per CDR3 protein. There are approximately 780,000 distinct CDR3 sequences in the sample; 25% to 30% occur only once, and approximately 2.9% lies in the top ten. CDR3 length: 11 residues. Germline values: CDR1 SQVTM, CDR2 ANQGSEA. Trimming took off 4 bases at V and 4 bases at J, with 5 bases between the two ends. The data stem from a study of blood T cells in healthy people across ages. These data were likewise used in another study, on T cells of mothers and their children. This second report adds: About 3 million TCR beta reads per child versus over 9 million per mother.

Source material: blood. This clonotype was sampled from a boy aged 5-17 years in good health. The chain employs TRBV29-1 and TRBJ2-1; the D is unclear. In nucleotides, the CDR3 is TGCAGCGTTGGTGGTTACAATGAGCAGTTCTTC. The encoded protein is CSVGGYNEQFF.